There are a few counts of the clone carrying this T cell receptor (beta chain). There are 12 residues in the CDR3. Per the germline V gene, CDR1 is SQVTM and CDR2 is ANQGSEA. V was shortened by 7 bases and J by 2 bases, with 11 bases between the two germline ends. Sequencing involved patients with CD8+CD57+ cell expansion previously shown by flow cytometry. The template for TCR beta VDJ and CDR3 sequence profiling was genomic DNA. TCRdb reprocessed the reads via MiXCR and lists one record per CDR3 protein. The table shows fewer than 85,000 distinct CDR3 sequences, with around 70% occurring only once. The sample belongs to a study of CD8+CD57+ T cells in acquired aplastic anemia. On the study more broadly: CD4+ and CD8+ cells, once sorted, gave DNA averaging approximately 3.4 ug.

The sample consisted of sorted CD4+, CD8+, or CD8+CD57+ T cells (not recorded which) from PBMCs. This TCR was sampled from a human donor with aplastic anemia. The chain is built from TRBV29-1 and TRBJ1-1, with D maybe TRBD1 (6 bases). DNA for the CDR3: TGCAGCGGTATACAGGGAAACACTGAAGCTTTCTTT. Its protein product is CSGIQGNTEAFF. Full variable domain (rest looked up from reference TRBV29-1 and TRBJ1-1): SAVISQKPSRDICQRGTSLTIQCQVDSQVTMMFWYRQQPGQSLTLIATANQGSEATYESGFVIDKFPISRPNLTFSTLTVSNMSPEDSSIYLCSGIQGNTEAFFGQGTRLTVV.